The 4 T cell receptor beta chains below were found in one sample sequenced in a study of T cells in Graves' hyperthyroidism and ophthalmopathy. Amplification yielded TCR beta CDR3 regions, with RNA transcripts as the source. Researchers ran a first-round RT-PCR on the TCR CDR3 using the HTBI primer set. TCRdb itself ran the multiplex PCR reads through MiXCR, one entry per CDR3 protein. The top ten clones hold roughly 5.5% of a sample with some 600,000 distinct CDR3 sequences, about 15% of them seen once. The sequenced sample was blood. These receptor sequences come from a woman aged 30 to 39 with Graves' hyperthyroidism that later progressed to Graves' ophthalmopathy.

In this sample, this clonotype turned up many times. V and J are TRBV28 and TRBJ2-5; D is perhaps TRBD1 or TRBD2 (5 bases each). The CDR3 is made up of 15 amino acids. V was trimmed by 7 bases and J by 3 bases, leaving 18 bases between them. Looked up from germline, CDR1 is MDHEN and CDR2 is SYDVKM. CDR3 sequence reads: CASKTPGQGEETQYF. The CDR3, as DNA: TGTGCCAGCAAAACCCCGGGGCAGGGAGAAGAGACCCAGTACTTC.

The gene calls are TRBV11-2 and TRBJ1-1; 8 bases match TRBD1. The CDR3 is 13 residues long. Germline values: CDR1 SGHAT, CDR2 FQNNGV. The ends lost 8 bases at V and 3 bases at J; junction bases unmatched: 5. In DNA form, the CDR3 reads TGTGCCAGCGCCGGACAGGGCGACACTGAAGCTTTCTTT. Translation gives CASAGQGDTEAFF.

The rearrangement uses TRBV2 and TRBJ2-7, with D unclear. There are 14 residues in the CDR3. Germline V gives CDR1 SNHLY, CDR2 FYNNEI. V was trimmed by 5 bases and J by 4 bases, leaving 15 bases between them. This CDR3 reads CASSRASMPYEQYF. The CDR3 bases are TGTGCCAGCAGTCGAGCAAGCATGCCATACGAGCAGTACTTC.

The DNA for the CDR3 is TGTGCCAGCAGCACGCGGGCCCAGCGGGAGGTGGGCAATGAGCAGTTCTTC. It yields the protein CASSTRAQREVGNEQFF. J is TRBJ2-1 and V is TRBV7-9, with 9 positions matching TRBD2. The CDR3 length is 17 residues. The germline CDR1 and CDR2 sequences are SEHNR and FQNEAQ (reference sequence). V shed 5 bases, J shed 6 bases, and the junction held 14 bases outside the gene matches.